These 3 T cell receptor beta chains originate from one sample sequenced in a study of CD8 T cells in Susac syndrome. Random hexamers served to reverse transcribe roughly 0.45 to 1 ug RNA. TCRdb reanalysed the immunoSEQ multiplex PCR reads using MiXCR and keeps one entry per CDR3 protein. The sample contains about 210,000 distinct CDR3 sequences, over 85% of which appear only once. The sample comprised CD4+ T cells from PBMCs. Source of these receptors: a human donor in good health.

V and J are TRBV23-1 and TRBJ2-5; D is undetermined. TRBV23-1 is known as an ORF, though its function is uncertain. This CDR3 spans 14 amino acids. Trimming left V 2 bases short and J 5 bases short, with 12 bases between. The DNA of the CDR3 is TGCGCCAGCAGTCAACGTGGGCAATTCGAGACCCAGTACTTC. This translates into CASSQRGQFETQYF.

The chain combines TRBV29-1 with TRBJ2-1, with a tentative D call TRBD2 (7 bases). In germline, CDR1 is SQVTM, CDR2 ANQGSEA. This CDR3 has 15 amino acids. Between the trimmed V and J ends, which lost 7 bases and 2 bases, there was a span of 18 bases. The CDR3 sequence: CSAPVGGVAYNEQFF. The CDR3 nucleotides read TGCAGCGCCCCCGTAGGGGGGGTCGCCTACAATGAGCAGTTCTTC.

The V gene is TRBV20-1, the J gene TRBJ1-1, with 7 bases matching TRBD1. Germline loops: CDR1 DFQATT, CDR2 SNEGSKA (reference sequence). The V segment lost 3 bases and the J segment 4 bases; nucleotides outside the gene matches: 11. This CDR3 has 15 amino acids. This chain's CDR3 is CSARAFDRVSTEAFF. DNA of the CDR3: TGCAGTGCTAGGGCTTTCGACAGGGTGAGCACTGAAGCTTTCTTT.